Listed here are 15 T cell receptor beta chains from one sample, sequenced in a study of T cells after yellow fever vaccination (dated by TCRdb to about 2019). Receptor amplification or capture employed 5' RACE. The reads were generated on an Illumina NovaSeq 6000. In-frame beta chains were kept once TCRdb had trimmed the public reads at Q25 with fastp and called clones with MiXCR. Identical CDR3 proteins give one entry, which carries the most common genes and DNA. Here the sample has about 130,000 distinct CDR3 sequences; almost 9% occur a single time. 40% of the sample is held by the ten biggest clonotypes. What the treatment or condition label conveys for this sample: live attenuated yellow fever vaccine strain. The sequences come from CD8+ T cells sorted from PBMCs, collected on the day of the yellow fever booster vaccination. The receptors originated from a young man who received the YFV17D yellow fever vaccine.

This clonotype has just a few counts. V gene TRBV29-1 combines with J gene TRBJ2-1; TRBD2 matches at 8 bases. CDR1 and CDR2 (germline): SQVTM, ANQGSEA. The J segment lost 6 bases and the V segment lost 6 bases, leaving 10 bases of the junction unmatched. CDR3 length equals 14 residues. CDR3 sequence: CSVIGGLVSNEQFF. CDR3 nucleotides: TGCAGCGTCATCGGGGGACTAGTTTCCAATGAGCAGTTCTTC.

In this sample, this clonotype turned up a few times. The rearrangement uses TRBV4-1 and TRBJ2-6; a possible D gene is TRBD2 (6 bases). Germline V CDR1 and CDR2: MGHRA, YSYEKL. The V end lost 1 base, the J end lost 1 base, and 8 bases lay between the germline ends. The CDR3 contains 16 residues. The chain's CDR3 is CASSQVAGSGANVLTF. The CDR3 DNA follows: TGCGCCAGCAGCCAAGTTGCGGGGTCTGGGGCCAACGTCCTGACTTTC.

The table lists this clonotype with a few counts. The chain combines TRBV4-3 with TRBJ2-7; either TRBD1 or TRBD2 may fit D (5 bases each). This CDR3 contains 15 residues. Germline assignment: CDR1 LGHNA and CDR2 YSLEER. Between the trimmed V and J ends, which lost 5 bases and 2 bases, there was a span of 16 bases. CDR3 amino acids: CASSSRWGSPYEQYF. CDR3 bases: TGCGCCAGCAGCAGTCGATGGGGGAGCCCCTACGAGCAGTACTTC.

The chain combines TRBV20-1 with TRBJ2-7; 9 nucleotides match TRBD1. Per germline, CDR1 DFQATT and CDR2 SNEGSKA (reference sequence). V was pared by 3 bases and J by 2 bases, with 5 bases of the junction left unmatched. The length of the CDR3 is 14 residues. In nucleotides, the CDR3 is TGCAGTGCTAGTTGGGACAGGGCACCCTACGAGCAGTACGTC. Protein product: CSASWDRAPYEQYV.

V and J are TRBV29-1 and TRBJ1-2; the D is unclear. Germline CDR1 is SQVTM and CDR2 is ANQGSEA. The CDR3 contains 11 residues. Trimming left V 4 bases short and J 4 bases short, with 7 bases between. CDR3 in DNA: TGCAGCGTTGGTCGGTTCTATGGCTACACCTTC. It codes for CSVGRFYGYTF. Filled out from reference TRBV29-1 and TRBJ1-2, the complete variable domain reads SAVISQKPSRDICQRGTSLTIQCQVDSQVTMMFWYRQQPGQSLTLIATANQGSEATYESGFVIDKFPISRPNLTFSTLTVSNMSPEDSSIYLCSVGRFYGYTFGSGTRLTVV.

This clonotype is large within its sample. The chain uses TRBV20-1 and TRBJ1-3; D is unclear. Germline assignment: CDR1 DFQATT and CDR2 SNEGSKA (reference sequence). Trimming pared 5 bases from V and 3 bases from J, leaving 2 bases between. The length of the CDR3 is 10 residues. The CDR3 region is CSARGNTIYF. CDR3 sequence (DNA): TGCAGTGCTCGTGGAAACACCATATATTTT.

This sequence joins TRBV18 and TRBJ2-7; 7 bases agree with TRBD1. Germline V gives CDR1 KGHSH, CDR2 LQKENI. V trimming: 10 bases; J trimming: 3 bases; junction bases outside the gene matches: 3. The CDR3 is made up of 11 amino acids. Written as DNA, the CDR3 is TGTGCCACCCGGGACAGCTACGAGCAGTACTTC. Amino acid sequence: CATRDSYEQYF.

This chain's CDR3 is CASSRGTGGFGELFF. CDR3 coding DNA: TGCGCCAGCAGTCGCGGGACAGGGGGCTTCGGGGAGCTGTTTTTT. The chain joins TRBV5-1 to TRBJ2-2, with 12 bases aligning to TRBD1. The CDR3 runs 15 residues. The J segment lost 7 bases and the V segment lost 5 bases, leaving 6 bases of the junction unmatched. CDR1 is SGHRS and CDR2 is YFSETQ in the germline V gene.

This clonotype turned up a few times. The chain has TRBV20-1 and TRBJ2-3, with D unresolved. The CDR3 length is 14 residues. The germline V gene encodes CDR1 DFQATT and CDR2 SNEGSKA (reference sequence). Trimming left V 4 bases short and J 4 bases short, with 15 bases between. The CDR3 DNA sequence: TGCAGTGCTAATCCAGGTTCGGTATCAGATACGCAGTATTTT. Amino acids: CSANPGSVSDTQYF.

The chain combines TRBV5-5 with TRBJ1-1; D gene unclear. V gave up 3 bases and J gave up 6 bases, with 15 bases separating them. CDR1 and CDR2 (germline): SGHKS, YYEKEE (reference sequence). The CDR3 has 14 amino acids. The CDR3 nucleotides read TGTGCCAGCAGCTGGTCCGGGGAACATCCTGAAGCTTTCTTT. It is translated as CASSWSGEHPEAFF.

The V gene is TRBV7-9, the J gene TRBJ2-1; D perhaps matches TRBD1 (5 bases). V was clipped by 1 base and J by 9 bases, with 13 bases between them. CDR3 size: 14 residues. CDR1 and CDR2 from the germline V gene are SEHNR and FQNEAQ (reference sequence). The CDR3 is CASSLVLGLPEQFF. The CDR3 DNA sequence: TGTGCCAGCAGCTTAGTACTGGGGCTACCTGAGCAGTTCTTC.

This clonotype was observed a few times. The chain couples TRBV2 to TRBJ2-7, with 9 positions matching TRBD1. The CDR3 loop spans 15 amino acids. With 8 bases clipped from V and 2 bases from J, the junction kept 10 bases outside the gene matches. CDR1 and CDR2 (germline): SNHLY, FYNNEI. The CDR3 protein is CASCKGRTGAYEQYV. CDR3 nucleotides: TGTGCCAGCTGTAAAGGTAGGACAGGGGCCTACGAGCAGTACGTC.

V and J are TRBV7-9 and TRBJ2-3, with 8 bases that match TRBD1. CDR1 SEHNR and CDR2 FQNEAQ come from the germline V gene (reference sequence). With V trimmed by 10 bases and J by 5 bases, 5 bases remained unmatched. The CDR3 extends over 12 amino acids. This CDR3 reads CATRTGRDTQYF. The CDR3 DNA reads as TGTGCCACCAGGACAGGGAGAGATACGCAGTATTTT.

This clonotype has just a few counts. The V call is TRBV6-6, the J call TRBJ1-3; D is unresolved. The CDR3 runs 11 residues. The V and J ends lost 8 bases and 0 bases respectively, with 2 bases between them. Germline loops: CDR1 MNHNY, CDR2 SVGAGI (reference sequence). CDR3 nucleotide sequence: TGTGCCAGCGGCTCTGGAAACACCATATATTTT. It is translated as CASGSGNTIYF.

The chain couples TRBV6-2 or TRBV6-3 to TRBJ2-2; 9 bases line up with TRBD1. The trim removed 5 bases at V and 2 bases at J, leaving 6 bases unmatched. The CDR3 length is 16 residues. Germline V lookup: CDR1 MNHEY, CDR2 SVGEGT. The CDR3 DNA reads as TGTGCCAGCAGTGCAGGACAGGGGCCTAACACCGGGGAGCTGTTTTTT. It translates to CASSAGQGPNTGELFF.